Listed here are 19 T cell receptor beta chains from one sample, sequenced in a study of shared clonotypes between healthy human individuals. Assay used: immunoSEQ multiplex PCR; TCRdb lists only in-frame clones, some missing. This table holds a few hundred thousand clones, around 95% found once. Only CD45RO-negative cells positively selected for CCR7 counted as naive CD8 cells, so terminally differentiated effector memory CD45RA+ cells were excluded. The sequencing input was naive CD8+ T cells sorted from blood. The receptors were sampled from a woman aged 25 to 39 in good health.

This clone occurred once. CDR3 coding DNA: TGTGCCAGCAGCGAGACAGGGATCAATCAGCCCCAGCATTTT. Amino acids: CASSETGINQPQHF. The chain recombines TRBV9 with TRBJ1-5, with TRBD1 matching over 7 bases. V was pared by 3 bases and J by 3 bases, with 3 bases of the junction left unmatched. Germline V gene sequence: CDR1 SGDLS, CDR2 YYNGEE. The CDR3 runs to 14 residues.

The rearrangement joins TRBV9 to TRBJ2-1, with D possibly called TRBD1 or TRBD2 (5 bases each). CDR1 is SGDLS and CDR2 is YYNGEE in the germline V gene. V was trimmed by 3 bases and J by 2 bases, leaving 9 bases between them. The CDR3 is made up of 14 amino acids. CDR3: CASSAGRAYNEQFF. As DNA, the CDR3 is TGTGCCAGCAGCGCGGGACGAGCCTACAATGAGCAGTTCTTC.

The V gene is TRBV7-9, the J gene TRBJ2-1; the D gene is possibly TRBD1 (5 bases). The germline V and J ends were trimmed by 4 bases and 6 bases, with 7 bases remaining between them. Germline V gives CDR1 SEHNR, CDR2 FQNEAQ (reference sequence). The CDR3 extends over 12 amino acids. CDR3 sequence reads: CASSSQGNEQFF. The CDR3 DNA reads TGTGCCAGCAGCTCGCAGGGCAATGAGCAGTTCTTC. The full variable domain, its missing parts supplied by reference TRBV7-9 and TRBJ2-1, is DTGVSQNPRHKITKRGQNVTFRCDPISEHNRLYWYRQTLGQGPEFLTYFQNEAQLEKSRLLSDRFSAERPKGSFSTLEIQRTEQGDSAMYLCASSSQGNEQFFGPGTRLTVL.

The rearrangement uses TRBV29-1 and TRBJ2-7; weak D call: TRBD2 (6 bases). The CDR3 is made up of 14 amino acids. Germline V gives CDR1 SQVTM, CDR2 ANQGSEA. V dropped 3 bases and J dropped 0 bases, with 12 bases sitting between them. The CDR3 loop is CSVEGGTSSYEQYF. DNA for the CDR3: TGCAGCGTTGAGGGCGGGACGAGCTCCTACGAGCAGTACTTC.

J is TRBJ2-4 and V is TRBV5-4; no definite D call. The CDR3 consists of 15 residues. Germline assignment: CDR1 SGHNT and CDR2 YYREEE (reference sequence). Trimming left V 3 bases short and J 0 bases short, with 10 bases between. CDR3 sequence (DNA): TGTGCCAGCAGCTGGGGTAGGATAGCCAAAAACATTCAGTACTTC. This gives the protein CASSWGRIAKNIQYF.

The V gene is TRBV7-8, the J gene TRBJ2-7, with TRBD2 matching over 10 bases. Germline trimming cut 0 bases from V and 0 bases from J; bases unmatched to any gene: 8. Germline CDR1 SGHVS, CDR2 FQNEAQ. The CDR3 length is 18 residues. In DNA form, the CDR3 reads TGTGCCAGCAGCTTAGCGCTAGCGGGAGCTACCAGCTCCTACGAGCAGTACTTC. Translated: CASSLALAGATSSYEQYF.

The gene calls are TRBV9 and TRBJ2-1; no reliable D call. Germline assignment: CDR1 SGDLS and CDR2 YYNGEE. The V and J ends lost 0 bases and 8 bases respectively, with 3 bases between them. The CDR3 length is 11 residues. The CDR3 DNA reads TGTGCCAGCAGCGTAGCCCATGAGCAGTTCTTC. Encoded protein: CASSVAHEQFF.

The V and J genes are TRBV21-1 and TRBJ1-2. TRBV21-1 is shown as a pseudogene. This CDR3 has 14 amino acids. In DNA, the CDR3 is TGTGCCAGCAGCAAAGGAGAGGCCCAATATGGCTACACCTTC. This gives the protein CASSKGEAQYGYTF.

V gene TRBV7-9 combines with J gene TRBJ2-3; D ambiguous. Germline CDR1 and CDR2: SEHNR and FQNEAQ (reference sequence). V was clipped by 5 bases and J by 0 bases, with 15 bases between them. The CDR3 spans 16 residues. CDR3 in amino acids: CASSPPLGPSTDTQYF. The DNA of the CDR3 is TGTGCCAGCAGCCCCCCGCTTGGTCCTAGCACAGATACGCAGTATTTT.

Concerning this clone: The junction differs from germline at one of its ends, possibly a read error. The chain uses TRBV12-5 and TRBJ1-5, with D maybe TRBD1 (6 bases). The CDR3 length is 13 residues. Germline CDR1 is LGHNT and CDR2 is FRNRAP. The chain's CDR3 is CASALGGHQPQHF. For the CDR3, the DNA is TGTGCTAGTGCTTTGGGGGGGCATCAGCCCCAGCATTTT.

The V call is TRBV29-1, the J call TRBJ2-2, with D possibly matching TRBD1 (6 bases). V was shortened by 5 bases and J by 2 bases, with 12 bases between the two germline ends. The CDR3 is made up of 14 amino acids. Germline CDR1 reads SQVTM; CDR2 reads ANQGSEA. The CDR3 DNA reads as TGCAGCGTTTGGACAGAGCCAAACACCGGGGAGCTGTTTTTT. Translation: CSVWTEPNTGELFF.

The chain uses TRBV4-1 and TRBJ2-1; TRBD2 aligns across 9 bases. V gave up 4 bases and J gave up 3 bases; unmatched junction bases: 10. There are 17 residues in the CDR3. Germline assignment: CDR1 MGHRA and CDR2 YSYEKL. CDR3 in amino acids: CASSLGPLAGDYNEQFF. CDR3 coding DNA: TGCGCCAGCAGCCTAGGACCCTTAGCGGGAGACTACAATGAGCAGTTCTTC.

V usage is TRBV28 and J usage is TRBJ2-7, with D perhaps TRBD2 (5 bases). The V end lost 5 bases, the J end lost 7 bases, and 18 bases lay between the germline ends. The CDR3 length is 14 residues. Germline CDR1 reads MDHEN; CDR2 reads SYDVKM. The CDR3 region is CASSTDYPPAEQYF. The CDR3 DNA is TGTGCCAGCAGTACAGACTACCCTCCTGCGGAGCAGTACTTC.

The genes are TRBV7-9 and TRBJ2-2, with 10 nucleotides matching TRBD2. This CDR3 is 16 amino acids long. Germline V gives CDR1 SEHNR, CDR2 FQNEAQ (reference sequence). J lost 6 bases, V lost 4 bases, and 8 bases had no gene match. The CDR3 sequence is CASSSIAGGGPGELFF. In DNA form, the CDR3 reads TGTGCCAGCAGCTCCATAGCGGGAGGTGGTCCCGGGGAGCTGTTTTTT.

This rearrangement joins TRBV5-4 to TRBJ2-2, with a weak D call TRBD2 (5 bases). The CDR3 has 15 amino acids. Germline V gene lookup returns CDR1 SGHNT and CDR2 YYREEE (reference sequence). Trimming left V 5 bases short and J 2 bases short, with 13 bases between. The CDR3 reads CASSIAGFNTGELFF. The CDR3 DNA is TGTGCCAGCAGTATTGCGGGTTTCAACACCGGGGAGCTGTTTTTT.

Concerning this clone itself: In the same sample, other DNA sequences code for this CDR3. This chain uses TRBV27 with TRBJ1-5; D remains unclear. The V gene's germline CDR1 is MNHEY and CDR2 SMNVEV (reference sequence). The CDR3 covers 14 residues. Deletions cut 3 bases from V and 0 bases from J, with 6 bases between. The CDR3 nucleotides are TGTGCCAGCAGTTTGCGAGATAGCAATCAGCCCCAGCATTTT. It yields the protein CASSLRDSNQPQHF.

This chain connects TRBV4-2 to TRBJ2-2, with 10 bases fitting TRBD1. With V trimmed by 0 bases and J by 4 bases, 5 bases remained unmatched. The germline V gene encodes CDR1 LGHNA and CDR2 YNFKEQ. The CDR3 has 17 amino acids. DNA for the CDR3: TGTGCCAGCAGCCAAGATTTGGGACAGGGGTTCACCGGGGAGCTGTTTTTT. This encodes CASSQDLGQGFTGELFF.

This sequence joins TRBV11-2 and TRBJ2-1; D gene uncertain. CDR3 length equals 17 residues. Per the germline V gene, CDR1 is SGHAT and CDR2 is FQNNGV. Trimming shortened V by 2 bases and J by 9 bases, and 23 bases separated the two germline ends. The CDR3 is CASSLIVGWSSGGEQFF. The DNA of the CDR3 is TGTGCCAGCAGCTTAATCGTCGGGTGGTCCTCGGGTGGTGAGCAGTTCTTC. The full variable domain, in which reference TRBV11-2 and TRBJ2-1 provide the parts outside the CDR3, is EAGVAQSPRYKIIEKRQSVAFWCNPISGHATLYWYQQILGQGPKLLIQFQNNGVVDDSQLPKDRFSAERLKGVDSTLKIQPAKLEDSAVYLCASSLIVGWSSGGEQFFGPGTRLTVL.

This chain uses TRBV28 with TRBJ2-3, with 14 bases identical to TRBD2. The ends lost 2 bases at V and 3 bases at J; junction bases unmatched: 10. This CDR3 region has 19 residues. The germline CDR1 and CDR2 sequences are MDHEN and SYDVKM. As DNA, the CDR3 is TGTGCCAGCAGTTTACCCCCCCGGACTAGCGGGAGGAGGACAGATACGCAGTATTTT. Translated: CASSLPPRTSGRRTDTQYF.